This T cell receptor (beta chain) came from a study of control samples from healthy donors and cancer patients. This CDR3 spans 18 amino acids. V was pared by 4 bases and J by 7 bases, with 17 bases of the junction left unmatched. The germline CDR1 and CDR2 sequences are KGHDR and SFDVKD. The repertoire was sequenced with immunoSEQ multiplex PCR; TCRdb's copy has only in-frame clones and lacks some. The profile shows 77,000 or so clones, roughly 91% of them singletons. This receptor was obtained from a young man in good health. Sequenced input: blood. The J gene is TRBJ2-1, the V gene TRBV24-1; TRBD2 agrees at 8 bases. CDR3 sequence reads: CATSDSMAGGPKGNEQFF. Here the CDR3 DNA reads TGTGCCACCAGTGACTCTATGGCGGGGGGCCCAAAAGGTAATGAGCAGTTCTTC.